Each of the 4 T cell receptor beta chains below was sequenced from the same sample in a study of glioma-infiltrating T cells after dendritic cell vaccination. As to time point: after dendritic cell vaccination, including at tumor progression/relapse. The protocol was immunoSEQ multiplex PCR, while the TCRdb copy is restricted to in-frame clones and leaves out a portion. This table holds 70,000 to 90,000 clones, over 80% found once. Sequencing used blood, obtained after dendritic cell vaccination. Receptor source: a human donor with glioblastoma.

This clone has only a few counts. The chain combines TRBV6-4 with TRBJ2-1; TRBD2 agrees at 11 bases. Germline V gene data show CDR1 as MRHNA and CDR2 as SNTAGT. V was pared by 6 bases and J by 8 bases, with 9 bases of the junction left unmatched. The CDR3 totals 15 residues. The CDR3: CASSPRLAGGHEQFF. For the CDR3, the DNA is TGTGCCAGCAGCCCCCGGCTAGCGGGGGGTCATGAGCAGTTCTTC.

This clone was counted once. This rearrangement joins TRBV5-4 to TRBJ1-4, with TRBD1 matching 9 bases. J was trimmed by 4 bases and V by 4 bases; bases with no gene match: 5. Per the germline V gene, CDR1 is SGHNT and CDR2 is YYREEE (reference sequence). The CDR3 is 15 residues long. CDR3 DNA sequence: TGTGCCAGCAGCAGACCGGGACAGGGTAATGAAAAACTGTTTTTT. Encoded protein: CASSRPGQGNEKLFF.

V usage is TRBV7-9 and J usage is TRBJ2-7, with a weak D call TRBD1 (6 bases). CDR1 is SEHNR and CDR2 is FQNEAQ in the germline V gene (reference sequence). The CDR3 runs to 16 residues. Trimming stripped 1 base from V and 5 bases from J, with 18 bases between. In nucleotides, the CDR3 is TGTGCCAGCAGCTTAGGAAACAGGGTGGATAGCGACGAGCAGTACTTC. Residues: CASSLGNRVDSDEQYF.

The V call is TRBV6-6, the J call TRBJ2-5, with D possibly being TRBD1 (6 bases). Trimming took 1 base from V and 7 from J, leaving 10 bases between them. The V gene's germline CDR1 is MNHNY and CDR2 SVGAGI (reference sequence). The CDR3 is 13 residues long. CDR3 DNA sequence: TGTGCCAGCAGTTACTTCAGGGGTGCGACCCAGTACTTC. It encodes CASSYFRGATQYF.